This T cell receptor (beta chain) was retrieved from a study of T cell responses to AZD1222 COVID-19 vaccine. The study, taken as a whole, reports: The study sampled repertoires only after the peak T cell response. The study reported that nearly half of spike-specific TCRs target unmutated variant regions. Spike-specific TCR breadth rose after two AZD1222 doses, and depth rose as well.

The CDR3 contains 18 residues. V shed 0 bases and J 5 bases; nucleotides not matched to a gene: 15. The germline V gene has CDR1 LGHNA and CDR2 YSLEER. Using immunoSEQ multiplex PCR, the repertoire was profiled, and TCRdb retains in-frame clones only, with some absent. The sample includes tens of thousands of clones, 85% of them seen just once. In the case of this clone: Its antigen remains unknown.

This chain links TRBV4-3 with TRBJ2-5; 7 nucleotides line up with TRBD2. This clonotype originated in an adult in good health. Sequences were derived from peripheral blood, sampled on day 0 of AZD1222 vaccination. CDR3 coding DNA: TGCGCCAGCAGCCAAGATCTGTCTAGCGGACCTTGGGGGGAGACCCAGTACTTC. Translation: CASSQDLSSGPWGETQYF.